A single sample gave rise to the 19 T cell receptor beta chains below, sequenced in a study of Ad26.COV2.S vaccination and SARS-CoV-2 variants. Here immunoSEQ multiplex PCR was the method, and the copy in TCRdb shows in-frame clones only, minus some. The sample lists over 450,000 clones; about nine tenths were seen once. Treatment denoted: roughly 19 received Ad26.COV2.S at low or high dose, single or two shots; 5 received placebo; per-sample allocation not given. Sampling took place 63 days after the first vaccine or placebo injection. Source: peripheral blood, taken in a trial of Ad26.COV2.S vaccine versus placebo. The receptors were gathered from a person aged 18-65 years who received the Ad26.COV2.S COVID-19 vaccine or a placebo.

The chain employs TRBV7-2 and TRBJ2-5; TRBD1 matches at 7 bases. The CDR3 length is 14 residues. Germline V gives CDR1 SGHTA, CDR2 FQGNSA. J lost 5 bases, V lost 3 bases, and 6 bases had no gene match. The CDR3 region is CASSLMTGRETQYF. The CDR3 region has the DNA TGTGCCAGCAGCTTGATGACAGGGCGGGAGACCCAGTACTTC. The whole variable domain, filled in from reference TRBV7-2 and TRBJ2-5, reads GAGVSQSPSNKVTEKGKDVELRCDPISGHTALYWYRQSLGQGLEFLIYFQGNSAPDKSGLPSDRFSAERTGGSVSTLTIQRTQQEDSAVYLCASSLMTGRETQYFGPGTRLLVL.

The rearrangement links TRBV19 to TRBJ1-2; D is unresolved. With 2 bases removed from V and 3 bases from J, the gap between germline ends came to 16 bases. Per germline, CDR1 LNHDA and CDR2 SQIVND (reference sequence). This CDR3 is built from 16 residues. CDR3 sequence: CASSISTALGYYGYTF. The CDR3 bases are TGTGCCAGTAGTATATCCACAGCCCTCGGCTACTATGGCTACACCTTC.

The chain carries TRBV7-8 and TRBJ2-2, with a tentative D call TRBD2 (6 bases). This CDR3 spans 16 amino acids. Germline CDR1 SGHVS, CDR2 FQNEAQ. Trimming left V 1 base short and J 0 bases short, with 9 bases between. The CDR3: CASSLVSGANTGELFF. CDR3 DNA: TGTGCCAGCAGCTTAGTTTCGGGGGCGAACACCGGGGAGCTGTTTTTT.

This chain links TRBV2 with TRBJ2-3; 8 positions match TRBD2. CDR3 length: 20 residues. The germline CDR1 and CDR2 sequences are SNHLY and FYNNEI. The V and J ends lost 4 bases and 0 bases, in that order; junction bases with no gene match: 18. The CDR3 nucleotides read TGTGCCAGCAGTGTTTCTGTCAGTGGGACTAGGGACGCTAGCACAGATACGCAGTATTTT. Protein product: CASSVSVSGTRDASTDTQYF.

CDR3: CASSKERGQVIYGYTF. The CDR3 DNA sequence: TGTGCCAGCAGCAAAGAGCGGGGACAGGTTATCTATGGCTACACCTTC. V usage is TRBV21-1 and J usage is TRBJ1-2; the listed D gene, TRBD1, was not tested against the DNA. TRBV21-1 is termed a pseudogene. The CDR3 sequence is 16 residues long.

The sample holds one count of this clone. As DNA, the CDR3 is TGTGCCAGCAGCTTACGCGCGGGGAGAGATACGCAGTATTTT. It translates to CASSLRAGRDTQYF. This rearrangement joins TRBV5-4 to TRBJ2-3, with D possibly TRBD2 on 6 matching bases. This CDR3 has 14 amino acids. V gave up 2 bases and J gave up 5 bases, with 12 bases separating them. Per the germline V gene, CDR1 is SGHNT and CDR2 is YYREEE (reference sequence).

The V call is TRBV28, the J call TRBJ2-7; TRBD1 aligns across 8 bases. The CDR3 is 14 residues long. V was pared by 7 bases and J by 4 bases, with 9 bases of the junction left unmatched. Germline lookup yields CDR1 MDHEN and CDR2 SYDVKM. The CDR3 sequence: CASNVDRGFYEQYF. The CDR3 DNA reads TGTGCCAGCAACGTAGACAGGGGCTTTTACGAGCAGTACTTC.

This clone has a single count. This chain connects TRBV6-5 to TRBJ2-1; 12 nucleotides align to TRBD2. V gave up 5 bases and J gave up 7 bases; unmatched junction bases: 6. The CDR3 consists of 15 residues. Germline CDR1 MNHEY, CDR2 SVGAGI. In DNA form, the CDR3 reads TGTGCCAGCAGTCCGCTAGCGGGAGGGGTTAATGAGCAGTTCTTC. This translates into CASSPLAGGVNEQFF.

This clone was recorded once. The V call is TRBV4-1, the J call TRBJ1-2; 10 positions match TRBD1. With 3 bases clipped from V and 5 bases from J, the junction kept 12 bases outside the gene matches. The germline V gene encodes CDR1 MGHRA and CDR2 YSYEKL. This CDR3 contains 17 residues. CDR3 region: CASSHPGTGVYSYGYTF. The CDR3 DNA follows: TGCGCCAGCAGCCATCCCGGGACAGGGGTCTACTCGTATGGCTACACCTTC.

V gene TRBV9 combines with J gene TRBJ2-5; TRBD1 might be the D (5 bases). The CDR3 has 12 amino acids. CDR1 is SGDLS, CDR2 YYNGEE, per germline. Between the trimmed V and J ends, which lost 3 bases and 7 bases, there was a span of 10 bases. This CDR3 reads CASSGGSATQYF. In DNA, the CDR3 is TGTGCCAGCAGCGGGGGCTCTGCGACCCAGTACTTC.

The CDR3 here is CASVGRHTGELFF. The CDR3 DNA reads as TGTGCCAGCGTGGGTAGACACACCGGGGAGCTGTTTTTT. The chain links TRBV2 to TRBJ2-2; D not certain. The V gene lost 8 bases and the J gene lost 3 bases, with 10 bases spanning the gap. The CDR3 runs 13 residues. The germline gives CDR1 SNHLY, CDR2 FYNNEI.

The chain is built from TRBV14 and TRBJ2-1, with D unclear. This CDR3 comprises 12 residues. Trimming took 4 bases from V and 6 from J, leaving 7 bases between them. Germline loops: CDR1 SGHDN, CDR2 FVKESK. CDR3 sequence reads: CASSPTINEQFF. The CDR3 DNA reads TGTGCCAGCAGCCCCACGATCAATGAGCAGTTCTTC.

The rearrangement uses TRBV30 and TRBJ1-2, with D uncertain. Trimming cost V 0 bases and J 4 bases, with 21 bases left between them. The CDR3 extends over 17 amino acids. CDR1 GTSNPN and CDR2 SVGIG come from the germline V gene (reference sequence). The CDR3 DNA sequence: TGTGCCTGGAGTGTAGGGCAGTTCTTGGGGTGGGTCTATGGCTACACCTTC. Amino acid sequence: CAWSVGQFLGWVYGYTF. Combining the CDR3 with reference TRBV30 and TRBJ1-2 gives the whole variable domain SQTIHQWPATLVQPVGSPLSLECTVEGTSNPNLYWYRQAAGRGLQLLFYSVGIGQISSEVPQNLSASRPQDRQFILSSKKLLLSDSGFYLCAWSVGQFLGWVYGYTFGSGTRLTVV.

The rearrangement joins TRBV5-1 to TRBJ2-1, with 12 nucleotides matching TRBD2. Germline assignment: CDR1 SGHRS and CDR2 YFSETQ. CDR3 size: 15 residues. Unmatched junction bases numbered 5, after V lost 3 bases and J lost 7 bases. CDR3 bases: TGCGCCAGCAGCTCTGGACTAGCGGGAAAGAATGAGCAGTTCTTC. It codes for CASSSGLAGKNEQFF.

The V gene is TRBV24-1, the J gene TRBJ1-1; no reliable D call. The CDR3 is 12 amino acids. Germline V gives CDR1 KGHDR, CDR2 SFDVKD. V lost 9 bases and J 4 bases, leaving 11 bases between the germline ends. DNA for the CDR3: TGTGCCACCTCCGCTCGGGGCACTGAAGCTTTCTTT. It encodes CATSARGTEAFF.

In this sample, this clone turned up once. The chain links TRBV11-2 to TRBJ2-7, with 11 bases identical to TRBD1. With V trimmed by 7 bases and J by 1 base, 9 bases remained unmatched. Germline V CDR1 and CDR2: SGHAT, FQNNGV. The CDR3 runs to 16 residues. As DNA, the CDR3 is TGTGCCAGCAAACAACCGGGACAGGGGGTTTCCTACGAGCAGTACTTC. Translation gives CASKQPGQGVSYEQYF.

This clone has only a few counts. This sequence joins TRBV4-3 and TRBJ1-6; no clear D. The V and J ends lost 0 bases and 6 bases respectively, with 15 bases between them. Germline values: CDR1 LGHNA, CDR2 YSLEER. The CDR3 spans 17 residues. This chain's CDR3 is CASSQDVEFRSNSPLHF. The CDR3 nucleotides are TGCGCCAGCAGCCAAGATGTGGAGTTCCGATCTAATTCACCCCTCCACTTT.

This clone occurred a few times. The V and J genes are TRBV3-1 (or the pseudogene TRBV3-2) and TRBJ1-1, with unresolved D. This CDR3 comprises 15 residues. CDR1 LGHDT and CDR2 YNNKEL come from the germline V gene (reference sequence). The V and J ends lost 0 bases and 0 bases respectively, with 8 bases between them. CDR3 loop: CASSQETGMNTEAFF. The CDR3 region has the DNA TGTGCCAGCAGCCAAGAGACCGGAATGAACACTGAAGCTTTCTTT.

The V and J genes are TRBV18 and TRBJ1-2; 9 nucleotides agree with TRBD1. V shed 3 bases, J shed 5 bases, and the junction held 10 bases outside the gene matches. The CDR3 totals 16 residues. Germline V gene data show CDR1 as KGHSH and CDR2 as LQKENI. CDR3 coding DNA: TGTGCCAGCTCACCTACCGGGACAGGGTATGGTTATGGCTACACCTTC. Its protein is CASSPTGTGYGYGYTF.